The T cell receptor beta chain under discussion was sequenced for a study of blood T cell repertoires in COVID-19. This table comes from immunoSEQ multiplex PCR, and its TCRdb copy is limited to in-frame clones, with some not included. The table lists around 380,000 clones, around 84% of them singletons. CDR3 length: 13 amino acids. V lost 0 bases to trimming and J lost 6 bases, with 8 bases between them. Germline-derived CDR1 and CDR2 are MNHNY and SVGAGI (reference sequence). This clone turned up a few times. This TCR was sampled from a human donor with acute or convalescent COVID-19. The donor label of this sample is uncertain. The chain uses TRBV6-6 and TRBJ1-1; D not certain. Sequencing used peripheral blood. The CDR3, as DNA: TGTGCCAGCAGTTACTCTGCGGTCTCTGAAGCTTTCTTT. Residues: CASSYSAVSEAFF.